Following are 13 T cell receptor beta chains from one sample sequenced in a study of cytotoxic CD8 clonotypes in ibrutinib-treated CLL. Some clones are missing from TCRdb's copy, which holds only in-frame ones; the method was immunoSEQ multiplex PCR. The sample carries nearly 50,000 clones, roughly three fifths recorded once. The material was PBMCs, obtained after 24 months of ibrutinib treatment. These receptors came from a human donor with chronic lymphocytic leukemia.

This rearrangement joins TRBV2 to TRBJ1-1; D ambiguous. CDR1 SNHLY and CDR2 FYNNEI come from the germline V gene. V dropped 0 bases and J dropped 5 bases, with 16 bases sitting between them. The CDR3 spans 16 residues. The CDR3 spells CASSEAGGDAGTEAFF. Written as DNA, the CDR3 is TGTGCCAGCAGTGAAGCTGGCGGCGACGCGGGGACTGAAGCTTTCTTT.

The rearrangement joins TRBV11-2 to TRBJ2-3; TRBD2 is a possible D gene (5 bases). This CDR3 has 17 amino acids. Germline lookup yields CDR1 SGHAT and CDR2 FQNNGV. Trimming took 5 bases from V and 0 from J, leaving 18 bases between them. The DNA for the CDR3 is TGTGCCAGCAGCCCCAGGCGGTCGAGGGAGAGCACAGATACGCAGTATTTT. This translates into CASSPRRSRESTDTQYF.

The chain combines TRBV18 with TRBJ2-3; 9 bases align to TRBD1. Germline CDR1 is KGHSH and CDR2 is LQKENI. The CDR3 contains 15 residues. With 0 bases clipped from V and 4 bases from J, the junction kept 2 bases outside the gene matches. The CDR3 DNA is TGTGCCAGCTCACCACCCGGACAGGGGTCAGATACGCAGTATTTT. Its protein is CASSPPGQGSDTQYF.

In nucleotides, the CDR3 is TGTGCCAGCAGCCGACAGGGGATCAACGGCGAGACCCAGTACTTC. This codes for CASSRQGINGETQYF. This rearrangement joins TRBV5-4 to TRBJ2-5; 8 bases are shared with TRBD1. The V gene's germline CDR1 is SGHNT and CDR2 YYREEE (reference sequence). Trimming removed 4 bases from V and 5 bases from J; junction bases left unmatched: 10. CDR3 size: 15 residues.

A few counts support this clone. This chain links TRBV19 with TRBJ2-3; the D gene is possibly TRBD1 (5 bases). This CDR3 is 11 amino acids long. The V end lost 4 bases, the J end lost 11 bases, and 10 bases lay between the germline ends. The germline V gene encodes CDR1 LNHDA and CDR2 SQIVND (reference sequence). CDR3 sequence reads: CASSTGTGQYF. CDR3 in DNA: TGTGCCAGTAGTACGGGCACAGGGCAGTATTTT.

This clone was counted between two and nine times. V gene TRBV5-1 combines with J gene TRBJ1-5; tentatively, D is TRBD1 (5 bases). With 4 bases removed from V and 6 bases from J, the gap between germline ends came to 17 bases. This CDR3 comprises 15 residues. Germline CDR1 is SGHRS and CDR2 is YFSETQ. The CDR3 sequence is CASSNEGLPTQPQHF. The CDR3 DNA reads as TGCGCCAGCAGCAATGAGGGACTTCCTACTCAGCCCCAGCATTTT.

This clone was counted between two and nine times. This chain uses TRBV13 with TRBJ1-1; TRBD1 matches 7 bases. The V gene's germline CDR1 is PRHDT and CDR2 FYEKMQ (reference sequence). This CDR3 has 14 residues. Germline trimming cut 5 bases from V and 7 bases from J; bases unmatched to any gene: 10. DNA of the CDR3: TGTGCCAGCAGCCCCGGGACAGCGTCTGATGAAGCTTTCTTT. This codes for CASSPGTASDEAFF.

This clone came up many times. The chain has TRBV9 and TRBJ2-3, with D possibly TRBD2 on 6 matching bases. Trimming took 0 bases from V and 0 from J, leaving 8 bases between them. CDR3 size: 15 residues. Germline lookup yields CDR1 SGDLS and CDR2 YYNGEE. For the CDR3, the DNA is TGTGCCAGCAGCGTAGCAGGGACTAGCACAGATACGCAGTATTTT. Translating gives CASSVAGTSTDTQYF.

The rearrangement links TRBV14 to TRBJ1-6; D is uncertain. The CDR3 runs to 14 residues. Trimming left V 0 bases short and J 9 bases short, with 9 bases between. Per germline, CDR1 SGHDN and CDR2 FVKESK. CDR3: CASSQESGGSPLHF. CDR3 in DNA: TGTGCCAGCAGCCAAGAATCAGGAGGTTCACCCCTCCACTTT. Full variable domain (missing parts from reference TRBV14 and TRBJ1-6): EAGVTQFPSHSVIEKGQTVTLRCDPISGHDNLYWYRRVMGKEIKFLLHFVKESKQDESGMPNNRFLAERTGGTYSTLKVQPAELEDSGVYFCASSQESGGSPLHFGNGTRLTVT.

This chain links TRBV7-6 with TRBJ1-1; D uncertain. Germline CDR1 SGHVS, CDR2 FNYEAQ. This CDR3 region has 13 residues. V lost 2 bases and J lost 1, with 5 bases in between. Here the CDR3 DNA reads TGTGCCAGCAGCTTAAGTAGGAACACTGAAGCTTTCTTT. It yields the protein CASSLSRNTEAFF.

The chain has TRBV5-1 and TRBJ1-3, with D tentatively TRBD1 (5 bases). Germline V gene data show CDR1 as SGHRS and CDR2 as YFSETQ. The V gene lost 5 bases and the J gene lost 1 base, with 16 bases spanning the gap. This CDR3 has 16 amino acids. The CDR3 here is CASSHNGGSSGNTIYF. DNA of the CDR3: TGCGCCAGCAGTCACAACGGGGGGTCGTCTGGAAACACCATATATTTT.

The chain links TRBV5-4 to TRBJ1-4; D unresolved. The CDR3 extends over 13 amino acids. V lost 0 bases to trimming and J lost 11 bases, with 11 bases between them. CDR1 and CDR2 from the germline V gene are SGHNT and YYREEE (reference sequence). The CDR3 sequence: CASSLGRWEKLFF. The CDR3 DNA reads as TGTGCCAGCAGCTTGGGTCGCTGGGAGAAACTGTTTTTT.

J is TRBJ2-3 and V is TRBV6-4; tentative D call: TRBD1 (6 bases). CDR1 MRHNA and CDR2 SNTAGT come from the germline V gene. The CDR3 loop spans 13 amino acids. Trimming left V 2 bases short and J 6 bases short, with 9 bases between. CDR3 coding DNA: TGTGCCAGCAGTGACCAGGGGATGGATACGCAGTATTTT. Translation: CASSDQGMDTQYF.